The next 32 T cell receptor beta chains were all read from a single sample in a study of blood T cell repertoires in COVID-19. The table came from immunoSEQ multiplex PCR; TCRdb's copy has only in-frame clones and leaves some out. Of almost 100,000 clones in the sample, approximately 86% are singletons; the top ten hold 9% to 12%. The sample consisted of peripheral blood. The origin of the receptors is a man aged 50-59 years with acute or convalescent COVID-19.

This clone turned up a few times. The genes are TRBV27 and TRBJ1-2; 9 bases map to TRBD1. Germline V CDR1 and CDR2: MNHEY, SMNVEV (reference sequence). This CDR3 region has 13 residues. The ends lost 5 bases at V and 7 bases at J; junction bases unmatched: 5. DNA for the CDR3: TGTGCCAGCAGTCGGACAGGGGTTGGTGGCTACACCTTC. Protein product: CASSRTGVGGYTF.

This clone was seen once. This rearrangement joins TRBV9 to TRBJ2-1, with D maybe TRBD2 (6 bases). The germline V gene has CDR1 SGDLS and CDR2 YYNGEE. CDR3 length: 15 amino acids. V lost 4 bases and J lost 9, with 20 bases in between. This CDR3 reads CASSPRGEGRGEQFF. DNA for the CDR3: TGTGCCAGCAGCCCCCGAGGAGAGGGGCGGGGTGAGCAGTTCTTC.

This chain links TRBV5-1 with TRBJ1-6, with D maybe TRBD1 (6 bases). The CDR3 is made up of 15 amino acids. Germline V gives CDR1 SGHRS, CDR2 YFSETQ. V lost 5 bases, J lost 9 bases, and 18 bases lay in between. The CDR3 region is CASRKDRGVGSPLHF. DNA of the CDR3: TGCGCCAGCAGAAAGGACAGAGGGGTCGGTTCACCCCTCCACTTT.

This rearrangement joins TRBV11-2 to TRBJ1-2; the match to TRBD1 covers 10 bases. V shed 5 bases and J 3 bases; nucleotides not matched to a gene: 9. The V gene's germline CDR1 is SGHAT and CDR2 FQNNGV. This CDR3 has 16 residues. In nucleotides, the CDR3 is TGTGCCAGCAGCCTAGGGCCAGGGACAGGGGACTATGGCTACACCTTC. Translated, it gives CASSLGPGTGDYGYTF. Looking up the rest from reference TRBV11-2 and TRBJ1-2 gives the full variable domain: EAGVAQSPRYKIIEKRQSVAFWCNPISGHATLYWYQQILGQGPKLLIQFQNNGVVDDSQLPKDRFSAERLKGVDSTLKIQPAKLEDSAVYLCASSLGPGTGDYGYTFGSGTRLTVV.

The CDR3, as DNA: TGTGCCAGTAGTTCCAGGGGGACCGGGGAGCTGTTTTTT. It codes for CASSSRGTGELFF. The gene calls are TRBV19 and TRBJ2-2; the match to TRBD1 covers 7 bases. The CDR3 has 13 residues. V shed 5 bases and J 5 bases; nucleotides not matched to a gene: 2. Germline V gives CDR1 LNHDA, CDR2 SQIVND (reference sequence).

The DNA of the CDR3 is TGTGCCAGTAGGGCGGACAGGGCGCACAATCAGCCCCAGCATTTT. It translates to CASRADRAHNQPQHF. V is TRBV19 and J is TRBJ1-5, with TRBD1 identical over 8 bases. Germline V lookup: CDR1 LNHDA, CDR2 SQIVND (reference sequence). The CDR3 runs 15 residues. Unmatched junction bases numbered 7, after V lost 6 bases and J lost 3 bases.

The J gene is TRBJ1-5, the V gene TRBV18; D is unclear. The CDR3 covers 14 residues. In germline, CDR1 is KGHSH, CDR2 LQKENI. V shed 2 bases and J shed 6 bases, with 11 bases lying between them. The DNA of the CDR3 is TGTGCCAGCTCACCAACCGGGGAGCGTCAGCCCCAGCATTTT. Residues: CASSPTGERQPQHF.

This chain links TRBV2 with TRBJ2-4; TRBD2 aligns across 12 bases. Trimming at V came to 6 bases and at J to 7 bases, leaving 7 bases not matched to a gene. CDR1 is SNHLY, CDR2 FYNNEI, per germline. The CDR3 is made up of 15 amino acids. CDR3: CASSPGTSGRNIQYF. The CDR3, as DNA: TGTGCCAGCAGCCCCGGGACTAGCGGGCGGAACATTCAGTACTTC.

This clone was observed once. The gene calls are TRBV7-2 and TRBJ2-1; the match to TRBD2 covers 12 bases. The J segment lost 15 bases and the V segment lost 1 base, leaving 10 bases of the junction unmatched. CDR1 is SGHTA and CDR2 is FQGNSA in the germline V gene. The CDR3 runs to 15 residues. The CDR3 DNA follows: TGTGCCAGCAGCTTAGGCGTGGGGTTGACTAGCGGGAGGTTCTTC. Amino acids: CASSLGVGLTSGRFF.

This chain uses TRBV5-1 with TRBJ2-2; 9 bases fit TRBD2. The CDR3 has 16 residues. Germline V gene sequence: CDR1 SGHRS, CDR2 YFSETQ. With V trimmed by 1 base and J by 2 bases, 3 bases remained unmatched. In nucleotides, the CDR3 is TGCGCCAGCAGCTTGACTCTAGCGGGAAACACCGGGGAGCTGTTTTTT. This encodes CASSLTLAGNTGELFF.

The chain carries TRBV18 and TRBJ2-7, with 7 bases identical to TRBD1. CDR1 KGHSH and CDR2 LQKENI come from the germline V gene. Trimming cost V 8 bases and J 2 bases; bases outside gene matches: 6. This CDR3 contains 13 residues. In nucleotides, the CDR3 is TGTGCCAGCGCAAGGACAGGTCCCTACGAGCAGTACTTC. Translated: CASARTGPYEQYF.

The chain has TRBV12-3 or TRBV12-4 and TRBJ1-1; tentative D call: TRBD1 (6 bases). The CDR3 spans 13 residues. V shed 7 bases and J shed 2 bases, with 11 bases lying between them. The CDR3 region has the DNA TGTGCCAGCAACTTGGGGGCAAACACTGAAGCTTTCTTT. Protein: CASNLGANTEAFF.

The DNA of the CDR3 is TGTGCCAGCAGCCCTAGAGGGTCCTACGAGCAGTACTTC. This sequence encodes CASSPRGSYEQYF. The chain links TRBV6-2 or TRBV6-3 to TRBJ2-7; possible D gene TRBD2, 5 bases. Per germline, CDR1 MNHEY and CDR2 SVGEGT. Trimming shortened V by 6 bases and J by 1 base, and 10 bases separated the two germline ends. There are 13 residues in the CDR3.

A few counts support this clone. This rearrangement joins TRBV15 to TRBJ1-4; D call uncertain. Trimming took 0 bases from V and 8 from J, leaving 7 bases between them. The CDR3 spans 13 residues. The germline gives CDR1 LNHNV, CDR2 YYDKDF (reference sequence). This chain's CDR3 is CATSRDPGEKLFF. The CDR3 DNA reads as TGTGCCACCAGCAGAGATCCGGGGGAAAAACTGTTTTTT.

The V call is TRBV5-4, the J call TRBJ2-3; TRBD2 aligns across 13 bases. Germline values: CDR1 SGHNT, CDR2 YYREEE (reference sequence). This CDR3 contains 16 residues. Trimming cost V 3 bases and J 3 bases; bases outside gene matches: 4. CDR3 sequence reads: CASSSRTSGSTDTQYF. CDR3 DNA: TGTGCCAGCAGCTCAAGGACTAGCGGGAGTACAGATACGCAGTATTTT.

This chain connects TRBV2 to TRBJ2-7; 7 bases line up with TRBD1. CDR1 is SNHLY, CDR2 FYNNEI, per germline. V lost 6 bases, J lost 3 bases, and 5 bases stayed unmatched. This CDR3 is 13 amino acids long. CDR3 region: CASRPGQNYEQYF. The CDR3 DNA is TGTGCCAGCAGGCCGGGACAGAACTACGAGCAGTACTTC.

In DNA form, the CDR3 reads TGTGCCAGCAGTAAACCGGGACAGGGGGCTTCCGGGGAGCTGTTTTTT. Its protein is CASSKPGQGASGELFF. This chain joins TRBV27 and TRBJ2-2; TRBD1 matches 12 bases. Germline trimming cut 5 bases from V and 6 bases from J; bases unmatched to any gene: 7. The CDR3 is 16 residues long. CDR1 is MNHEY and CDR2 is SMNVEV in the germline V gene (reference sequence).

This sequence joins TRBV9 and TRBJ2-1; 11 bases agree with TRBD2. Germline V CDR1 and CDR2: SGDLS, YYNGEE. V lost 4 bases and J lost 7; bases outside the gene matches: 7. This CDR3 has 15 amino acids. The CDR3 here is CASSSSGRAGNEQFF. In nucleotides, the CDR3 is TGTGCCAGCAGCAGTAGCGGGAGGGCCGGGAATGAGCAGTTCTTC.

The chain carries TRBV3-1 (or the pseudogene TRBV3-2) and TRBJ2-5; 11 nucleotides agree with TRBD2. V dropped 3 bases and J dropped 1; count of bases not matched to a gene: 4. The CDR3 has 16 residues. CDR1 is LGHDT and CDR2 is YNNKEL in the germline V gene (reference sequence). Written as DNA, the CDR3 is TGTGCCAGCAGCCAGGGTAGCGGGAGGGCCCAAGAGACCCAGTACTTC. Translation gives CASSQGSGRAQETQYF.

The rearrangement uses TRBV7-3 and TRBJ2-2; TRBD2 is a possible D gene (5 bases). Trimming pared 1 base from V and 7 bases from J, leaving 10 bases between. CDR3 length equals 14 residues. Per the germline V gene, CDR1 is SGHTA and CDR2 is FQGTGA. The CDR3: CASSLMGVGGELFF. As DNA, the CDR3 is TGTGCCAGCAGCTTAATGGGAGTTGGCGGGGAGCTGTTTTTT. The full variable domain, completed using reference TRBV7-3 and TRBJ2-2, is GAGVSQTPSNKVTEKGKYVELRCDPISGHTALYWYRQSLGQGPEFLIYFQGTGAADDSGLPNDRFFAVRPEGSVSTLKIQRTERGDSAVYLCASSLMGVGGELFFGEGSRLTVL.

V is TRBV27 and J is TRBJ1-5; 9 positions agree with TRBD1. The junction had 5 bases not matched to a gene; V was cut back by 5 bases and J by 0 bases. CDR1 MNHEY and CDR2 SMNVEV come from the germline V gene (reference sequence). The CDR3 loop spans 16 amino acids. This chain's CDR3 is CASSDNRGPSNQPQHF. The CDR3 nucleotides read TGTGCCAGCAGTGACAACAGGGGGCCTAGCAATCAGCCCCAGCATTTT.

The CDR3, as DNA: TGTGCCAGCTCACCGCAGACTAGAATCACACACAATGAGCAGTTCTTC. The encoded protein is CASSPQTRITHNEQFF. The chain uses TRBV18 and TRBJ2-1, with D possibly matching TRBD2 (6 bases). V lost 3 bases and J lost 5, with 17 bases in between. The V gene's germline CDR1 is KGHSH and CDR2 LQKENI. The CDR3 covers 16 residues.

This clone was observed a single time. V is TRBV18 and J is TRBJ1-6; 8 nucleotides line up with TRBD1. The CDR3 is 14 residues long. After removal of 3 bases from V and 10 bases from J, the junction contained 5 bases not matched to a gene. Germline V gives CDR1 KGHSH, CDR2 LQKENI. The chain's CDR3 is CASSPARGQSPLHF. In DNA form, the CDR3 reads TGTGCCAGCTCACCGGCCAGGGGGCAATCACCCCTCCACTTT.

This clone was detected only once. The V gene is TRBV2, the J gene TRBJ1-1; 8 nucleotides agree with TRBD1. Germline V gene lookup returns CDR1 SNHLY and CDR2 FYNNEI. V lost 6 bases, J lost 1 base, and 4 bases stayed unmatched. CDR3 size: 14 residues. CDR3 residues: CASRFGQGNTEAFF. CDR3 bases: TGTGCCAGCAGGTTTGGACAGGGGAACACTGAAGCTTTCTTT.

The V call is TRBV6-5, the J call TRBJ2-7; no reliable D call. Trimming shortened V by 4 bases and J by 0 bases, and 10 bases separated the two germline ends. The germline gives CDR1 MNHEY, CDR2 SVGAGI. The CDR3 is 14 amino acids. For the CDR3, the DNA is TGTGCCAGCAGTTTTGACCCTAGCTCCTACGAGCAGTACTTC. It is translated as CASSFDPSSYEQYF.

CDR3 nucleotide sequence: TGTGCCAGCAGCGTAGTGGCAGAAAACACTGAAGCTTTCTTT. This translates into CASSVVAENTEAFF. V usage is TRBV9 and J usage is TRBJ1-1; D is ambiguous. The germline CDR1 and CDR2 sequences are SGDLS and YYNGEE. CDR3 size: 14 residues. The V end was cut by 0 bases, the J end by 2 bases, with 8 bases between.

The rearrangement uses TRBV5-6 and TRBJ1-2; D is possibly TRBD1 (5 bases). There are 16 residues in the CDR3. Trimming pared 5 bases from V and 0 bases from J, leaving 17 bases between. The germline V gene encodes CDR1 SGHDT and CDR2 YYEEEE. CDR3 region: CASSLQGGGANYGYTF. CDR3 sequence (DNA): TGTGCCAGCAGTCTGCAGGGCGGGGGAGCTAACTATGGCTACACCTTC.

This sequence joins TRBV5-1 and TRBJ2-1; D possibly corresponds to TRBD2 (6 bases). CDR3 length equals 15 residues. The germline V gene has CDR1 SGHRS and CDR2 YFSETQ. V gave up 4 bases and J gave up 4 bases, with 15 bases separating them. CDR3 coding DNA: TGCGCCAGCAGCAGTAGGGACTTCATATACAATGAGCAGTTCTTC. This gives the protein CASSSRDFIYNEQFF.

The rearrangement links TRBV9 to TRBJ2-2; the D gene is possibly TRBD1 (6 bases). V lost 1 base and J 4 bases, leaving 23 bases between the germline ends. The CDR3 is made up of 19 amino acids. CDR1 is SGDLS and CDR2 is YYNGEE in the germline V gene. The CDR3 spells CASSVSMMGNGQITGELFF. In nucleotides, the CDR3 is TGTGCCAGCAGCGTATCTATGATGGGGAACGGACAGATCACCGGGGAGCTGTTTTTT. Using reference TRBV9 and TRBJ2-2 for the parts outside the CDR3, the full variable domain is DSGVTQTPKHLITATGQRVTLRCSPRSGDLSVYWYQQSLDQGLQFLIQYYNGEERAKGNILERFSAQQFPDLHSELNLSSLELGDSALYFCASSVSMMGNGQITGELFFGEGSRLTVL.

The chain has TRBV7-2 and TRBJ2-7, with 12 bases lining up with TRBD2. J lost 4 bases, V lost 5 bases, and 6 bases had no gene match. Germline V gives CDR1 SGHTA, CDR2 FQGNSA. CDR3 size: 15 residues. CDR3 amino acids: CASSARTSGIYEQYF. The DNA for the CDR3 is TGTGCCAGCAGCGCCCGGACTAGCGGGATTTACGAGCAGTACTTC.

The sample holds one count of this clone. The chain employs TRBV30 and TRBJ2-7, with D possibly matching TRBD2 (5 bases). The V gene lost 3 bases and the J gene lost 7 bases, with 13 bases spanning the gap. CDR1 is GTSNPN and CDR2 is SVGIG in the germline V gene (reference sequence). The length of the CDR3 is 12 residues. In DNA, the CDR3 is TGTGCCTGGAGCCTGATCCGGAGGGAGCAGTACTTC. As protein: CAWSLIRREQYF.

This clone was found a few times. The V and J genes are TRBV6-5 and TRBJ1-5; D uncertain. There are 12 residues in the CDR3. Germline V CDR1 and CDR2: MNHEY, SVGAGI. The V gene lost 8 bases and the J gene lost 6 bases, with 11 bases spanning the gap. The CDR3: CASSPSFQPQHF. For the CDR3, the DNA is TGTGCCAGCTCCCCCTCCTTTCAGCCCCAGCATTTT.